This entry features one T cell receptor beta chain sequence. The antigen is not known. This entry belongs to a study of T cell repertoires in cytomegalovirus infection. Study summary: The authors used CMV epitopes that were HLA-C-restricted (recently identified) and HLA-B-restricted (well studied). Broader study findings: The response measured ex vivo was dominated by TCR beta clonotypes (HLA-C-restricted and CMV-specific).

MiXCR, run by TCRdb on the reads, gives a single entry per CDR3 protein. The data contain approximately 730,000 distinct CDR3 sequences, 25% to 35% of them singletons. Per germline, CDR1 SGHKS and CDR2 YYEKEE (reference sequence). The CDR3 totals 18 residues. V lost 4 bases to trimming and J lost 3 bases; unmatched junction nucleotides: 14. The sequence was collected from a human donor in good health (CMV status not recorded). Some clones in this sample may be carry-over from other donors' samples. The input for sequencing was cultured CD8+ T cells from PBMCs, taken from culture after CMV antigen stimulation. The rearrangement uses TRBV5-5 and TRBJ2-1; 9 positions agree with TRBD1. In DNA, the CDR3 is TGTGCCAGCAGCCACGCCAGGGACAGGGCAGCCATCTACAATGAGCAGTTCTTC. It codes for CASSHARDRAAIYNEQFF.